A selection of T cell receptor beta chains follows, all from one sample in a study of CD8 T cells in Susac syndrome. One entry per CDR3 protein, called by TCRdb with MiXCR from the immunoSEQ multiplex PCR reads. The sample records roughly 140,000 distinct CDR3 sequences, around 94% being singletons. The source material was CD8+ T cells from PBMCs. These receptors originate from a human donor in good health. Each CDR3 is given with its conserved first and last residue. D genes are given only for firm matches.

d_gene	v_gene	j_gene	CDR3aa	CDR3nt
-	TRBV30	TRBJ1-1	CAWSQSAGYEAFF	TGTGCCTGGAGTCAAAGCGCGGGGTATGAAGCTTTCTTT
TRBD2	TRBV27	TRBJ2-5	CASSFGTSKETQYF	TGTGCCAGCAGTTTCGGGACTAGCAAAGAGACCCAGTACTTC
TRBD1	TRBV20-1	TRBJ2-7	CSARDQERQGAYEQYF	TGCAGTGCTAGAGATCAAGAGAGACAGGGGGCCTACGAGCAGTACTTC
-	TRBV27	TRBJ2-2	CASSFLGLNTGELFF	TGTGCCAGCAGTTTTCTGGGGTTGAACACCGGGGAGCTGTTTTTT
-	TRBV28	TRBJ2-7	CASSLWGSHEQYF	TGTGCCAGCAGTTTATGGGGTTCCCACGAGCAGTACTTC
-	TRBV19	TRBJ2-7	CASSHPASAYEQYF	TGTGCCAGTAGCCACCCGGCCAGCGCCTACGAGCAGTACTTC
TRBD2	TRBV27	TRBJ2-7	CASSSVSGLAGYEQYF	TGTGCCAGCAGTTCCGTATCAGGACTAGCGGGCTACGAGCAGTACTTC
-	TRBV27	TRBJ2-2	CASSGANTGELFF	TGTGCCAGCAGTGGGGCCAACACCGGGGAGCTGTTTTTT
TRBD1	TRBV3-1	TRBJ2-5	CASSPTGTEETQYF	TGTGCCAGCAGCCCTACCGGGACAGAAGAGACCCAGTACTTC
TRBD1	TRBV6-5	TRBJ1-2	CASRIDRASGYTF	TGTGCCAGCAGAATCGACAGGGCCTCTGGTTACACCTTC